A selection of T cell receptor beta chains follows, all from one sample in a study of blood T cell repertoires in COVID-19. TCRdb's copy holds only in-frame clones and misses some; the assay was immunoSEQ multiplex PCR. The table lists tens of thousands of clones, approximately 80% of them singletons. The source material was peripheral blood. These receptors were collected from a woman aged 70 to 79 with acute or convalescent COVID-19. The CDR3 runs from the conserved cysteine through the conserved F or W. A D gene is named only where the DNA matches it firmly. Clone size, where shown, is once, few, many, or a class for clones that have expanded.

size,V,J,D,CDR3,DNA
NA,TRBV30,TRBJ2-2,TRBD2,CAWRGRAGDTGELFF,TGTGCCTGGAGGGGTAGAGCGGGAGACACCGGGGAGCTGTTTTTT
NA,TRBV6-5,TRBJ1-1,TRBD1,CASSYHGTGGTEAFF,TGTGCCAGCAGTTATCATGGGACAGGGGGCACTGAAGCTTTCTTT
NA,TRBV19,TRBJ1-2,TRBD1,CASSKPQGARNGYTF,TGTGCCAGTAGTAAGCCACAGGGGGCGAGGAATGGCTACACCTTC
NA,TRBV10-3,TRBJ2-3,NA,CAISDADGTDTQYF,TGTGCCATCAGTGACGCGGATGGCACAGATACGCAGTATTTT
NA,TRBV29-1,TRBJ2-2,NA,CSVEVLDSNTGELFF,TGCAGCGTTGAAGTCTTGGACAGTAACACCGGGGAGCTGTTTTTT
NA,TRBV28,TRBJ1-2,NA,CASSLGRAINYGYTF,TGTGCCAGCAGTTTGGGCAGGGCGATCAACTATGGCTACACCTTC
NA,TRBV6-5,TRBJ1-3,NA,CASSPGLPYGNTIYF,TGTGCCAGCAGTCCGGGATTACCTTATGGAAACACCATATATTTT
NA,TRBV4-3,TRBJ2-3,NA,CASSQDEDFSTDTQYF,TGCGCCAGCAGCCAAGATGAAGACTTCTCCACAGATACGCAGTATTTT
NA,TRBV6-5,TRBJ2-5,TRBD2,CASSYDSGAQETQYF,TGTGCCAGCAGTTACGATAGCGGGGCCCAAGAGACCCAGTACTTC
NA,TRBV6-5,TRBJ2-2,TRBD2,CASGLAGGNTGELFF,TGTGCCAGCGGTTTAGCGGGAGGGAACACCGGGGAGCTGTTTTTT
NA,TRBV24-1,TRBJ2-3,NA,CATSDFASGTDTQYF,TGTGCCACCAGTGATTTTGCTAGCGGCACAGATACGCAGTATTTT
NA,TRBV12-2,TRBJ2-7,NA,CASRSRLAPYEQYF,TGTGCAAGTCGCTCTCGACTAGCGCCCTACGAGCAGTACTTC
NA,TRBV11-2,TRBJ2-5,TRBD2,CASSLLAGGKGETQYF,TGTGCCAGCAGCTTACTAGCGGGAGGAAAGGGAGAGACCCAGTACTTC
NA,TRBV6-6,TRBJ1-1,TRBD1,CASSYDRASKAFF,TGTGCCAGCAGTTACGACAGGGCGTCTAAAGCTTTCTTT
NA,TRBV6-5,TRBJ1-5,NA,CASTNTGNQPQHF,TGTGCCAGCACCAACACGGGTAATCAGCCCCAGCATTTT
NA,TRBV9,TRBJ1-3,NA,CASSPEQGFGNTIYF,TGTGCCAGCAGCCCCGAACAGGGATTCGGAAACACCATATATTTT
NA,TRBV6-2/TRBV6-3,TRBJ1-4,TRBD1,CASSYLDRGDEKLFF,TGTGCCAGCAGTTACCTCGACAGGGGAGATGAAAAACTGTTTTTT
few,TRBV11-3,TRBJ2-7,TRBD1,CASSPRQGSYEQYF,TGTGCCAGCAGCCCCCGACAGGGCTCCTACGAGCAGTACTTC
NA,TRBV2,TRBJ2-3,NA,CASGRTDTQYF,TGTGCCAGCGGGAGGACAGATACGCAGTATTTT
NA,TRBV11-2,TRBJ1-1,TRBD1,CASSPIQGGTEAFF,TGTGCCAGCAGCCCAATTCAGGGGGGAACTGAAGCTTTCTTT
NA,TRBV6-6,TRBJ1-2,TRBD1,CASTRATGVGYGYTF,TGTGCCAGCACTCGGGCGACAGGGGTGGGGTATGGCTACACCTTC
NA,TRBV18,TRBJ2-7,NA,CASSLGQNYEQYF,TGTGCCAGCTCACTCGGACAAAACTACGAGCAGTACTTC
NA,TRBV5-6,TRBJ2-1,TRBD2,CASSLSARRGVYNEQFF,TGTGCCAGCAGCTTGTCGGCTCGGCGGGGGGTCTACAATGAGCAGTTCTTC
NA,TRBV28,TRBJ2-7,NA,CASRELAAYEQYF,TGTGCCAGCAGGGAGCTAGCAGCCTACGAGCAGTACTTC
NA,TRBV27,TRBJ2-5,NA,CASSLSGHRQETQYF,TGTGCCAGCAGTTTAAGCGGGCACCGACAAGAGACCCAGTACTTC
NA,TRBV29-1,TRBJ1-3,NA,CSVESGFSGNTIYF,TGCAGCGTTGAATCAGGCTTCTCTGGAAACACCATATATTTT
NA,TRBV4-1,TRBJ2-4,NA,CASSQPLDRQHIF,TGCGCCAGCAGCCAGCCCCTAGACCGGCAACATATCTTC
NA,TRBV9,TRBJ2-7,NA,CASSVGDNEQYF,TGTGCCAGCAGCGTAGGGGACAACGAGCAGTACTTC
NA,TRBV27,TRBJ2-5,TRBD2,CASWASGRAVETQYF,TGTGCCAGCTGGGCTAGCGGGAGGGCCGTGGAGACCCAGTACTTC
NA,TRBV5-5,TRBJ1-1,NA,CAILIQLNTEAFF,TGTGCCATCCTAATACAGCTGAACACTGAAGCTTTCTTT
NA,TRBV11-2,TRBJ2-5,NA,CASSLGLAGTQYF,TGTGCCAGCAGCTTGGGACTCGCCGGGACCCAGTACTTC
NA,TRBV28,TRBJ2-2,NA,CASSLRRTINTGELFF,TGTGCCAGCAGTCTGAGACGGACAATTAACACCGGGGAGCTGTTTTTT
NA,TRBV6-5,TRBJ2-1,TRBD2,CASRGLAGGDEQFF,TGTGCCAGCAGGGGACTAGCGGGTGGCGATGAGCAGTTCTTC
NA,TRBV30,TRBJ1-2,NA,CAWSVALNYGYTF,TGTGCCTGGAGTGTAGCCCTCAACTATGGCTACACCTTC
NA,TRBV21-1,TRBJ2-2,NA,CASSKRKDRPRGGELFF,TGTGCCAGCAGCAAAAGAAAGGACAGGCCGAGGGGTGGGGAGCTGTTTTTT
once,TRBV18,TRBJ2-6,TRBD2,CASSPGLAGAGANVLTF,TGTGCCAGCTCACCTGGACTAGCGGGGGCTGGGGCCAACGTCCTGACTTTC
once,TRBV7-2,TRBJ2-2,TRBD2,CASSLDRTSLGGELFF,TGTGCCAGCAGCTTAGATCGGACTAGCCTTGGCGGGGAGCTGTTTTTT
NA,TRBV28,TRBJ2-5,NA,CASSLYSSLGEQETQYF,TGTGCCAGCAGTTTATATAGCAGTCTTGGAGAACAAGAGACCCAGTACTTC
NA,TRBV7-2,TRBJ1-5,TRBD1,CASSLAGQPNQPQHF,TGTGCCAGCAGCTTAGCGGGACAGCCTAATCAGCCCCAGCATTTT
NA,TRBV6-6,TRBJ2-3,NA,CASSQLGSRADTQYF,TGTGCCAGCAGCCAACTGGGGAGTCGTGCAGATACGCAGTATTTT
NA,TRBV6-2/TRBV6-3,TRBJ2-1,TRBD1,CASSYRDRGSSEQFF,TGTGCCAGCAGTTACCGGGACAGGGGCTCCAGTGAGCAGTTCTTC
NA,TRBV6-5,TRBJ1-5,TRBD1,CASSRGQYSNQPQHF,TGTGCCAGCAGCCGGGGACAGTATAGCAATCAGCCCCAGCATTTT
NA,TRBV4-2,TRBJ2-3,TRBD2,CASSQDTSGRAGPDTQYF,TGTGCCAGCAGCCAAGATACTAGCGGGAGGGCCGGCCCAGATACGCAGTATTTT
NA,TRBV29-1,TRBJ1-2,NA,CSVGGANYGYTF,TGCAGCGTTGGGGGAGCTAACTATGGCTACACCTTC